The TCR beta chain described here comes from a study of blood T cell repertoires in COVID-19. Study summary: There were acute and convalescent COVID-19 samples, and they came from the United States, Italy and Spain. In each case, the material was cDNA or gDNA derived from T cells, B-cell-depleted T cells, or PBMCs.

The length of the CDR3 is 13 residues. The ends were cut back, 0 bases at V and 7 bases at J, with 7 bases in the middle. In germline, CDR1 is SGHAT, CDR2 FQNNGV. Original data processing: Nucleated cell number was recorded as an estimate derived from reference gene primer amplification. The method was immunoSEQ multiplex PCR; TCRdb's version includes in-frame clones alone and lacks a portion of them. V and J calls and clone size follow that table, whereas D and trimming were derived from the DNA. The table includes 180,000 or so clones, approximately 90% detected once. The J gene is TRBJ2-1, the V gene TRBV11-2; D not resolved. The sequenced sample was peripheral blood. The sequence was obtained from a man between 18 and 35 years old with acute or convalescent COVID-19. Here the CDR3 reads CASSLDPPNEQFF. The CDR3 DNA is TGTGCCAGCAGCTTAGATCCCCCAAATGAGCAGTTCTTC.